These T cell receptor beta chains were read from a single sample in a study of blood T cell repertoires in COVID-19. The data were produced by immunoSEQ multiplex PCR, yet TCRdb's version contains in-frame clones alone and is incomplete. Here the sample spans fewer than 250,000 clones, 80% to 95% being singletons. The sample consisted of peripheral blood. These receptors were collected from a man aged 55 to 70 with COVID-19, enrolled during active disease. The conserved cysteine and the conserved F or W are not part of the CDR3 here.

>TRBJ2-5|TRBV6-2/TRBV6-3
ASSYAGGRGETQY
>TRBJ2-7|TRBV7-2
ASSLSGQGGEQY
>TRBJ2-2|TRBV24-1
ATSDFLGGELF
>TRBJ1-2|TRBV9
ASSVRGTRGDDYGYT
>TRBJ2-5|TRBV9
ASSVPRGAKETQY
>TRBJ2-4|TRBV13
ASSTGLAFAKNIQY
>TRBJ1-1|TRBV28
ASSLPQNTEAF
>TRBJ1-4|TRBV10-3
AISDVGAGATNEKLF
>TRBJ1-5|TRBV5-5
ASSPTGTVEDQPQH
>TRBJ2-2|TRBV7-3
ASSDTGRNTGELF
>TRBJ1-1|TRBV29-1
SEQGAMGGEAF
>TRBJ2-1|TRBV14
ASSQAGGFYNEQF
>TRBJ2-7|TRBV7-2
ASSLVTGGYEQY
>TRBJ2-2|TRBV6-5
ASRPGQGFTGELF
>TRBJ1-5|TRBV30
AWSGPQFINQPQH
>TRBJ2-7|TRBV4-3
ASSQERALYYEQY
>TRBJ2-1|TRBV7-3
ASSLRGGALNEQF
>TRBJ2-5|TRBV6-5
ASYPRVSPKETQY
>TRBJ1-5|TRBV19
ASSITRDQPQH
>TRBJ1-3|TRBV6-5
ASSLRQGPNTIY
>TRBJ1-2|TRBV19
ASSNPRGAAHYGYT
>TRBJ2-2|TRBV7-2
ASRRQGPTGELF
>TRBJ1-1|TRBV2
ASSERGAGNTEAF
>TRBJ1-2|TRBV9
ASSGRTGPSVGYT
>TRBJ1-1|TRBV28
ASVRGVFMNTEAF
>TRBJ2-2|TRBV11-2
ASSLVGRERTGELF
>TRBJ2-3|TRBV7-9
ASSSESTDTQY
>TRBJ1-2|TRBV7-8
ASSLGGGRDYGYT
>TRBJ1-4|TRBV4-1
ASSQDVTRGEKLF
>TRBJ1-5|TRBV28
ASRVQNNQPQH
>TRBJ2-1|TRBV21-1
ASSVTSSNEQF
>TRBJ2-5|TRBV27
ASRGGGETQY
>TRBJ2-7|TRBV4-3
ASRFGLAGFYEQY
>TRBJ2-3|TRBV6-5
ASTDRGRTDTQY
>TRBJ1-1|TRBV5-6
ASSGQGVSVNTEAF
>TRBJ2-1|TRBV7-9
ASSKTGDPYNEQF
>TRBJ1-2|TRBV5-6
ASSRNPAGGTNYGYT
>TRBJ2-7|TRBV7-6
ASSLATGRPYEQY
>TRBJ2-2|TRBV19
ASRGGEGLTGELF
>TRBJ2-1|TRBV7-2
ASKGLVAAEQF
>TRBJ1-5|TRBV27
ASSRSRGHQPQH
>TRBJ1-1|TRBV7-9
ASSSGQGAGNTEAF